This T cell receptor beta chain was sequenced in a study of blood T cell repertoires in COVID-19. Study overall: The cDNA or gDNA used as material had been derived from T cells, B-cell-depleted T cells, or PBMCs.

The germline CDR1 and CDR2 sequences are MDHEN and SYDVKM. CDR3 length: 13 residues. V was cut by 2 bases and J by 7 bases, with 12 bases left in between. The data were produced by immunoSEQ multiplex PCR, yet TCRdb's version contains in-frame clones alone and is incomplete. The sample shows more than 90,000 clones, approximately 87% of them seen only once. Source material: peripheral blood. The rearrangement uses TRBV28 and TRBJ2-7; D is unclear. The receptor's source is a man aged 65-85 years who had recovered from COVID-19. The CDR3 sequence: CASSLASFGEQYF. Written as DNA, the CDR3 is TGTGCCAGCAGTTTAGCGAGCTTCGGGGAGCAGTACTTC.